Following are 28 T cell receptor beta chains from one sample sequenced in a study of T cells in Graves' hyperthyroidism and ophthalmopathy. RNA transcripts served as the template for amplifying TCR beta CDR3 regions. Using the HTBI primer set, a first-round RT-PCR was run on the TCR CDR3. TCRdb ran MiXCR on the multiplex PCR reads and lists one entry per CDR3 protein. The sample lists 550,000 to 650,000 distinct CDR3 sequences; 13% to 15% were seen once. The sample comprised blood. The receptors stem from a woman aged 40 to 50 with Graves' hyperthyroidism.

This clonotype was recorded at least ten times. V usage is TRBV20-1 and J usage is TRBJ2-7, with D possibly being TRBD1 (6 bases). Between the trimmed V and J ends, which lost 5 bases and 6 bases, there was a span of 14 bases. The V gene's germline CDR1 is DFQATT and CDR2 SNEGSKA (reference sequence). The CDR3 sequence is 12 residues long. As DNA, the CDR3 is TGCAGTGCTTCGGCGACAGGACGCGAGCAGTACTTC. It is translated as CSASATGREQYF.

V usage is TRBV4-1 and J usage is TRBJ2-7; D possibly corresponds to TRBD2 (5 bases). The CDR3 is 15 amino acids. V was pared by 0 bases and J by 2 bases, with 11 bases between. Looked up from germline, CDR1 is MGHRA and CDR2 is YSYEKL. CDR3 residues: CASSQEWERPYEQYF. For the CDR3, the DNA is TGCGCCAGCAGCCAAGAGTGGGAGAGGCCCTACGAGCAGTACTTC.

This clonotype was detected many times. The chain links TRBV6-1 to TRBJ2-3; D is unresolved. Germline CDR1 reads MNHNS; CDR2 reads SASEGT. V dropped 5 bases and J dropped 0 bases, with 15 bases sitting between them. The length of the CDR3 is 16 residues. The CDR3 reads CASSFGGPASTDTQYF. CDR3 in DNA: TGTGCCAGCAGTTTCGGCGGCCCTGCTAGCACAGATACGCAGTATTTT.

Points on this clonotype: A much larger clone differs from this one at a single base, so this may be a read error. Because the CDR3 is missing its conserved closing phenylalanine or tryptophan, this is likely a read error. The rearrangement joins TRBV5-1 to TRBJ1-1; no definite D call. CDR3 length: 14 residues. Germline V gene lookup returns CDR1 SGHRS and CDR2 YFSETQ. The V gene lost 0 bases and the J gene lost 1 base, with 7 bases spanning the gap. The CDR3 loop is CASSLEESNTEAFL. CDR3 DNA: TGCGCCAGCAGCTTGGAAGAATCGAACACTGAAGCTTTCTTA.

This clonotype was observed many times. J is TRBJ1-5 and V is TRBV30, with TRBD1 matching over 8 bases. J lost 4 bases, V lost 2 bases, and 10 bases had no gene match. Germline-derived CDR1 and CDR2 are GTSNPN and SVGIG (reference sequence). CDR3 size: 16 residues. The CDR3 sequence is CAWSFPTGVVNQPQHF. For the CDR3, the DNA is TGTGCCTGGAGTTTCCCGACAGGGGTCGTAAATCAGCCCCAGCATTTT.

This clonotype has at least ten counts. V is TRBV12-3 or TRBV12-4 and J is TRBJ2-7; the match to TRBD1 covers 10 bases. The CDR3 runs to 14 residues. V lost 6 bases and J lost 8; bases outside the gene matches: 10. CDR3 in amino acids: CASSRTGGNVQQYF. The CDR3 nucleotides are TGTGCCAGCAGCCGGACAGGGGGGAACGTACAGCAGTACTTC.

The chain recombines TRBV29-1 with TRBJ2-7; no definite D call. V was clipped by 3 bases and J by 6 bases, with 9 bases between them. The CDR3 sequence is 11 residues long. Germline V gives CDR1 SQVTM, CDR2 ANQGSEA. CDR3 coding DNA: TGCAGCGTTGATGCCGGGTTCGAGCAGTACTTC. Its protein product is CSVDAGFEQYF.

In its sample, this clonotype was seen a few times. The chain employs TRBV10-3 and TRBJ2-1, with a tentative D call TRBD2 (6 bases). V was pared by 7 bases and J by 9 bases, with 10 bases between. Germline assignment: CDR1 ENHRY and CDR2 SYGVKD. The CDR3 is 11 residues long. Written as DNA, the CDR3 is TGTGCCATCACCCCCGGGGGTGAGCAGTTCTTC. This gives the protein CAITPGGEQFF.

A few counts support this clonotype. One end of the junction varies from germline; a read error may be responsible. V usage is TRBV18 and J usage is TRBJ1-1; no clear D. Per the germline V gene, CDR1 is KGHSH and CDR2 is LQKENI. The length of the CDR3 is 14 residues. CDR3 DNA: TGTGCCAGCTCACCACAGGGTATGAACGCTGAAGCTTTCTTT. Translation gives CASSPQGMNAEAFF. Full variable domain (rest looked up from reference TRBV18 and TRBJ1-1): NAGVMQNPRHLVRRRGQEARLRCSPMKGHSHVYWYRQLPEEGLKFMVYLQKENIIDESGMPKERFSAEFPKEGPSILRIQQVVRGDSAAYFCASSPQGMNAEAFFGQGTRLTVV.

This clonotype was observed a handful of times. The genes are TRBV28 and TRBJ1-3, with TRBD1 matching over 10 bases. Trimming cost V 1 base and J 2 bases; bases outside gene matches: 5. In germline, CDR1 is MDHEN, CDR2 SYDVKM. The CDR3 length is 17 residues. In DNA form, the CDR3 reads TGTGCCAGCAGTTTATATTTGGGACAGGGGACTGGAAACACCATATATTTT. It yields the protein CASSLYLGQGTGNTIYF.

This clonotype was observed at least ten times. The rearrangement joins TRBV28 to TRBJ2-3; D is ambiguous. CDR1 and CDR2 (germline): MDHEN, SYDVKM. The CDR3 spans 17 residues. Trimming stripped 5 bases from V and 0 bases from J, with 18 bases between. The CDR3 DNA sequence: TGTGCCAGCAGTCCTACCGGTCTGGCCGCTAGCACAGATACGCAGTATTTT. Translated, it gives CASSPTGLAASTDTQYF.

This clonotype was counted at least ten times. The rearrangement uses TRBV30 and TRBJ1-2; perhaps TRBD1 as D (6 bases). Germline V gene data show CDR1 as GTSNPN and CDR2 as SVGIG (reference sequence). CDR3 size: 13 residues. Trimming pared 0 bases from V and 4 bases from J, leaving 9 bases between. The CDR3 sequence is CAWSVLDSYGYTF. As DNA, the CDR3 is TGTGCCTGGAGTGTATTGGACAGCTATGGCTACACCTTC.

This clonotype was found a few times. One base away lies a much larger clone, so this may be a sequencing read error. This rearrangement joins TRBV15 to TRBJ2-3; TRBD1 might be the D (6 bases). The CDR3 length is 17 residues. Germline lookup yields CDR1 LNHNV and CDR2 YYDKDF (reference sequence). The CDR3 protein is CAASSFGTGIQGDTQYF. Here the CDR3 DNA reads TGTGCCGCCAGCAGCTTCGGGACGGGGATACAGGGAGATACGCAGTATTTT.

The rearrangement uses TRBV6-9 and TRBJ2-4; D is possibly TRBD1 or TRBD2 (5 bases each). The CDR3 runs 15 residues. V was cut by 7 bases and J by 1 base, with 14 bases left in between. Looked up from germline, CDR1 is MNHGY and CDR2 is SVAAGI. The CDR3 protein is CASIIIREAKNIQYF. CDR3 in DNA: TGTGCCAGCATTATAATCAGGGAGGCCAAAAACATTCAGTACTTC.

The chain joins TRBV12-3 or TRBV12-4 to TRBJ2-5; the D is unclear. CDR3 length: 14 residues. V was pared by 6 bases and J by 1 base, with 12 bases between. The DNA of the CDR3 is TGTGCCAGCAGCCTATCAGGTTTCCAAGAGACCCAGTACTTC. Amino acid sequence: CASSLSGFQETQYF.

This clonotype occurred a few times. The chain joins TRBV7-2 to TRBJ2-3, with 7 positions matching TRBD2. There are 14 residues in the CDR3. CDR1 and CDR2 from the germline V gene are SGHTA and FQGNSA. V lost 8 bases and J lost 2; bases outside the gene matches: 7. The CDR3 DNA is TGTGCCAGCCTCCGGGACTACATCACAGATACGCAGTATTTT. It codes for CASLRDYITDTQYF.

This clonotype was observed many times. This chain connects TRBV2 to TRBJ2-2; D is ambiguous. Trimming cost V 7 bases and J 5 bases, with 11 bases left between them. The CDR3 length is 13 residues. CDR1 SNHLY and CDR2 FYNNEI come from the germline V gene. Written as DNA, the CDR3 is TGTGCCAGCAATTTCTTAGGGACCGGGGAGCTGTTTTTT. Protein sequence: CASNFLGTGELFF.

This clonotype was seen ten or more times. This chain joins TRBV7-3 and TRBJ2-1; 8 bases line up with TRBD1. Trimming cost V 5 bases and J 0 bases; bases outside gene matches: 6. The length of the CDR3 is 16 residues. Germline loops: CDR1 SGHTA, CDR2 FQGTGA. The CDR3 spells CASSQEGQVSYNEQFF. CDR3 bases: TGTGCCAGCAGCCAAGAGGGACAGGTCTCCTACAATGAGCAGTTCTTC.

The chain recombines TRBV9 with TRBJ2-1; D is undetermined. Per germline, CDR1 SGDLS and CDR2 YYNGEE. The V gene lost 0 bases and the J gene lost 7 bases, with 14 bases spanning the gap. The CDR3 contains 15 residues. CDR3 sequence (DNA): TGTGCCAGCAGCGTAGAGGCCCTGGGGTGGAATGAGCAGTTCTTC. It codes for CASSVEALGWNEQFF.

The rearrangement links TRBV24-1 to TRBJ2-5; 7 positions match TRBD2. There are 15 residues in the CDR3. V lost 7 bases to trimming and J lost 2 bases; unmatched junction nucleotides: 9. Germline CDR1 is KGHDR and CDR2 is SFDVKD. Written as DNA, the CDR3 is TGTGCCACCAGCCCGGGACTAACAGTACAAGAGACCCAGTACTTC. It encodes CATSPGLTVQETQYF.

This clonotype came up many times. This chain connects TRBV2 to TRBJ2-7; 13 nucleotides agree with TRBD2. V shed 7 bases and J 2 bases; nucleotides not matched to a gene: 5. The germline gives CDR1 SNHLY, CDR2 FYNNEI. The CDR3 is 15 amino acids. The CDR3 DNA follows: TGTGCCAGCACTAAGGGACTAGCGGGAACCTACGAGCAGTACTTC. This codes for CASTKGLAGTYEQYF.

This clonotype was recorded many times. The rearrangement joins TRBV11-2 to TRBJ2-3; 10 nucleotides match TRBD1. Trimming took 5 bases from V and 5 from J; bases not matched to a gene: 7. CDR1 and CDR2 from the germline V gene are SGHAT and FQNNGV. The CDR3 has 15 amino acids. This CDR3 reads CASSPRQGARDTQYF. The CDR3 DNA reads as TGTGCCAGCAGCCCCCGACAGGGGGCGAGAGATACGCAGTATTTT.

This clonotype has a count of ten or more. The CDR3 region is CASSNSGNYEQYF. In DNA, the CDR3 is TGTGCCAGCAGTAATAGCGGGAACTACGAGCAGTACTTC. The rearrangement uses TRBV11-2 and TRBJ2-7, with 8 bases matching TRBD2. Trimming cost V 6 bases and J 3 bases; bases outside gene matches: 4. CDR3 length equals 13 residues. CDR1 is SGHAT, CDR2 FQNNGV, per germline.

J is TRBJ2-1 and V is TRBV30, with 7 positions matching TRBD2. This CDR3 region has 11 residues. Germline CDR1 and CDR2: GTSNPN and SVGIG (reference sequence). V was pared by 2 bases and J by 14 bases, with 6 bases of the junction left unmatched. The DNA of the CDR3 is TGTGCCTGGAGTATCGGACTAGAAAAGTTCTTC. It yields the protein CAWSIGLEKFF.

The chain links TRBV5-6 to TRBJ1-6; TRBD1 is a possible D gene (6 bases). This CDR3 has 15 amino acids. The germline V gene has CDR1 SGHDT and CDR2 YYEEEE. The V gene lost 4 bases and the J gene lost 10 bases, with 18 bases spanning the gap. This CDR3 is CASSRWTEDRSPLHF. DNA of the CDR3: TGTGCCAGCAGCCGGTGGACAGAAGATAGATCACCCCTCCACTTT.

This clonotype was counted ten times or more. This chain joins TRBV6-1 and TRBJ2-7; no firm D call. This CDR3 is 13 amino acids long. The V gene's germline CDR1 is MNHNS and CDR2 SASEGT. The V end lost 6 bases, the J end lost 3 bases, and 12 bases lay between the germline ends. The CDR3 nucleotides are TGTGCCAGCAGCCAGTTGGGCCGCTACGAGCAGTACTTC. It specifies CASSQLGRYEQYF.

In its sample, this clonotype was seen a few times. The chain carries TRBV2 and TRBJ2-3; D is perhaps TRBD2 (7 bases). Trimming took 6 bases from V and 5 from J, leaving 18 bases between them. Germline V CDR1 and CDR2: SNHLY, FYNNEI. The CDR3 runs 15 residues. The CDR3 spells CASSLGGPGRDTQYF. For the CDR3, the DNA is TGTGCCAGCAGCTTGGGGGGGCCTGGAAGAGATACGCAGTATTTT.

This clonotype was seen ten or more times. One junction end does not reproduce the germline sequence, and a read error may be involved. This chain links TRBV20-1 with TRBJ2-7; TRBD2 is a possible D gene (5 bases). Per germline, CDR1 DFQATT and CDR2 SNEGSKA (reference sequence). This CDR3 spans 11 amino acids. In DNA, the CDR3 is TGCAGTGCAAGAGGGCCCTACGAGCAGTACTTC. This translates into CSARGPYEQYF.